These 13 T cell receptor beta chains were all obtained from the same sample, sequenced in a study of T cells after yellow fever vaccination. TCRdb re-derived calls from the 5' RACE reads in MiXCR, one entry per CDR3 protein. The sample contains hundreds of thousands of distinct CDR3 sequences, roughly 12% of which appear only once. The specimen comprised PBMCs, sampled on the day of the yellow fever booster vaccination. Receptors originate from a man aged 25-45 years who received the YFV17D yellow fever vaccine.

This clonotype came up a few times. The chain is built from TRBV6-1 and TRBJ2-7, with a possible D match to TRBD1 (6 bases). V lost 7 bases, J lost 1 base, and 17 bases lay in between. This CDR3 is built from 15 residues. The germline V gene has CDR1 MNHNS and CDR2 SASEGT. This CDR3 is CASTATGPRSYEQYF. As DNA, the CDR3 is TGTGCCAGCACCGCGACAGGTCCCAGATCCTACGAGCAGTACTTC.

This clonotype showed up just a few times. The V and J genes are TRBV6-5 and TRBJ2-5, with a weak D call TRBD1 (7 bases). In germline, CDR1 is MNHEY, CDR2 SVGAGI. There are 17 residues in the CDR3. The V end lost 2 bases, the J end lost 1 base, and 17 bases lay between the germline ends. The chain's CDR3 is CASSYSLRGQTQETQYF. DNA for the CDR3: TGTGCCAGCAGTTACAGCCTGCGGGGACAGACCCAAGAGACCCAGTACTTC.

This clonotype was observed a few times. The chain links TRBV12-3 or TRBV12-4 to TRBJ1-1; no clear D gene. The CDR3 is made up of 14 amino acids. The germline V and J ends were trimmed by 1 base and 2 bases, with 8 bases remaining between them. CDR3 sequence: CASSLGDGNTEAFF. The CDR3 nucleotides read TGTGCCAGCAGTTTAGGAGACGGAAACACTGAAGCTTTCTTT.

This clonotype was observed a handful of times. DNA of the CDR3: TGCGCCAGCAGCTTGGTAGGCGGGGGAGATTCTACGCAGTATTTT. It translates to CASSLVGGGDSTQYF. The chain links TRBV5-1 to TRBJ2-3; 7 positions agree with TRBD2. The CDR3 is 15 residues long. J lost 8 bases, V lost 0 bases, and 9 bases had no gene match. Per the germline V gene, CDR1 is SGHRS and CDR2 is YFSETQ.

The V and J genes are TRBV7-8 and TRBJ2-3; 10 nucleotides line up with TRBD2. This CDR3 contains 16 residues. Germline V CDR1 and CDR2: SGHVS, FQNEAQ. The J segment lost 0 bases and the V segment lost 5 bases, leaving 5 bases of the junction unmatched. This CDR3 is CASSPKTSGSTDTQYF. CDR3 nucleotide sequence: TGTGCCAGCAGCCCCAAGACTAGCGGGAGCACAGATACGCAGTATTTT. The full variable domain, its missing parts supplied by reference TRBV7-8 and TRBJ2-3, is GAGVSQSPRYKVAKRGQDVALRCDPISGHVSLFWYQQALGQGPEFLTYFQNEAQLDKSGLPSDRFFAERPEGSVSTLKIQRTQQEDSAVYLCASSPKTSGSTDTQYFGPGTRLTVL.

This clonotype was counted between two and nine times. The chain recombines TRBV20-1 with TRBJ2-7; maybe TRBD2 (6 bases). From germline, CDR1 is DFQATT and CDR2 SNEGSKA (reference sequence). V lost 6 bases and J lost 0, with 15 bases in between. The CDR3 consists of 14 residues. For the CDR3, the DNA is TGCAGTGCCCAAGAGAGGGACTTCTCCTACGAGCAGTACTTC. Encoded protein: CSAQERDFSYEQYF.

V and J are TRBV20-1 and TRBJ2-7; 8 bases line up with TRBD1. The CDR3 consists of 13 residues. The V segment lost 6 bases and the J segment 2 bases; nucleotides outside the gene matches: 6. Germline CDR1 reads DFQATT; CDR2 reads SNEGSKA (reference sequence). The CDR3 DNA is TGCAGTGCGGCGGGACAGGCTACCTACGAGCAGTACTTC. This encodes CSAAGQATYEQYF.

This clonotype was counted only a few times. CDR3 sequence (DNA): TGTGCCAGCAGCCACCCTCCCCTGGACCCTTGGGTTACAGATACGCAGTATTTT. Translating gives CASSHPPLDPWVTDTQYF. The chain has TRBV14 and TRBJ2-3; D not certain. Trimming left V 3 bases short and J 3 bases short, with 22 bases between. The CDR3 runs 18 residues. From germline, CDR1 is SGHDN and CDR2 FVKESK.

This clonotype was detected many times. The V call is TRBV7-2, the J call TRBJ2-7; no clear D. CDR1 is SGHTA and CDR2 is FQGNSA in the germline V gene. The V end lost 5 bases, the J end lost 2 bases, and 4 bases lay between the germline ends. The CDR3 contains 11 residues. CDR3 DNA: TGTGCCAGCAGCGCAACCTACGAGCAGTACTTC. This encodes CASSATYEQYF.

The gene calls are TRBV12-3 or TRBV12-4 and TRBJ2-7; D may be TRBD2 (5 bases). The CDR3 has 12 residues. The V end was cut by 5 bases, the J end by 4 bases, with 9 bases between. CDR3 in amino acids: CASSTGRYEQYF. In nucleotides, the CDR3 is TGTGCCAGCAGTACGGGGAGATACGAGCAGTACTTC.

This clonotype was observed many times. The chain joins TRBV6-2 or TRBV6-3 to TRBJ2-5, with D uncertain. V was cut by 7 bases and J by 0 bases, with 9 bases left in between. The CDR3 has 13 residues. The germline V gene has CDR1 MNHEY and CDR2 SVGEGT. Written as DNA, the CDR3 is TGTGCCAGCACCGTTCGGTACCAAGAGACCCAGTACTTC. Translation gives CASTVRYQETQYF.

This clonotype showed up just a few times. The CDR3 is CASSRDGSEQYF. CDR3 nucleotide sequence: TGTGCCAGCAGCAGAGACGGTTCCGAGCAGTACTTC. The J gene is TRBJ2-7, the V gene TRBV9; no clear D. Germline V gene sequence: CDR1 SGDLS, CDR2 YYNGEE. Between the trimmed V and J ends, which lost 4 bases and 6 bases, there was a span of 11 bases. The CDR3 has 12 amino acids.

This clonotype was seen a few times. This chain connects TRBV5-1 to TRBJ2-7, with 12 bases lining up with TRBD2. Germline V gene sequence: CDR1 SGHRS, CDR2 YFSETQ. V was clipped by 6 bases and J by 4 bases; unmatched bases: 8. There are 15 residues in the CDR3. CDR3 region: CASNPGTSGPYEQYF. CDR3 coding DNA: TGCGCCAGCAACCCCGGGACTAGCGGGCCTTACGAGCAGTACTTC.